This T cell receptor beta chain was documented in a study of cytotoxic CD8 clonotypes in ibrutinib-treated CLL. Overall study findings and caveats: Baseline clonality was higher than in age-matched healthy donors and moved in step with circulating CD8+ T-cell counts.

The ends were cut back, 2 bases at V and 3 bases at J, with 14 bases in the middle. Germline-derived CDR1 and CDR2 are MNHEY and SVGAGI. The CDR3 is 15 residues long. Around 2 micrograms of genomic DNA from cryopreserved PBMCs went into TCR beta libraries. Sequencing used immunoSEQ multiplex PCR; TCRdb keeps in-frame clones, though not all of them. The table has 150,000 to 200,000 clones, over 60% seen once. Regarding this clone: Antigen unknown.

The sequenced sample was PBMCs, obtained after 24 months of ibrutinib treatment. The sequence was obtained from a human donor with chronic lymphocytic leukemia. This chain uses TRBV6-5 with TRBJ2-7; maybe TRBD1 (5 bases). The CDR3 sequence: CASSYGQGRFYEQYF. The CDR3 DNA sequence: TGTGCCAGCAGTTACGGGCAGGGAAGGTTCTACGAGCAGTACTTC.